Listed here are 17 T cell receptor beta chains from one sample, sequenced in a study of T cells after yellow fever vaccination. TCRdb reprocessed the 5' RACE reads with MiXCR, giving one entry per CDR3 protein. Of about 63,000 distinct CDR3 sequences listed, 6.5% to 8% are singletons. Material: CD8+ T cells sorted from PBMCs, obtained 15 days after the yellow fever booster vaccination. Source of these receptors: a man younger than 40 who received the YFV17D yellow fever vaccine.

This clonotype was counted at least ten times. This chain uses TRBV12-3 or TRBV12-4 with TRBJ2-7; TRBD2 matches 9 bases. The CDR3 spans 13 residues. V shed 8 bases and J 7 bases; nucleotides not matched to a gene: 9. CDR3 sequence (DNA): TGTGCCAGCTCTGCGGGAGGGCTTTGGGAGCAGTACTTC. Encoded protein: CASSAGGLWEQYF.

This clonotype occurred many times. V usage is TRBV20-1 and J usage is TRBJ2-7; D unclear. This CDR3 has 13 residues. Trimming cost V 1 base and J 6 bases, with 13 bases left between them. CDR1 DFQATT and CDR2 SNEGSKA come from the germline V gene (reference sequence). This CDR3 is CSARGFAVSEQYF. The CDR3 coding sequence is TGCAGTGCTAGAGGGTTCGCGGTTAGCGAGCAGTACTTC.

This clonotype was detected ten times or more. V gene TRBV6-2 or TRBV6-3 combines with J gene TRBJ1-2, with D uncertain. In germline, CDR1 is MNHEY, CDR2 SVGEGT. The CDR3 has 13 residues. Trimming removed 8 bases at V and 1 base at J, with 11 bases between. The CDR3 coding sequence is TGTGCCAGCCTCGCCAAGGATAACTATGGCTACACCTTC. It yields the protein CASLAKDNYGYTF.

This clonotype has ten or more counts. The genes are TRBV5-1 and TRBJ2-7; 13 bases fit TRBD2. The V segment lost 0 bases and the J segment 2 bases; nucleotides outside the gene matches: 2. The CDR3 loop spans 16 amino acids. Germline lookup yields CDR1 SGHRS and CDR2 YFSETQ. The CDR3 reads CASSLGLAGGTYEQYF. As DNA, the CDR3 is TGCGCCAGCAGCTTGGGACTAGCGGGAGGAACCTACGAGCAGTACTTC. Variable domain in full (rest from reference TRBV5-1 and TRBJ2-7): KAGVTQTPRYLIKTRGQQVTLSCSPISGHRSVSWYQQTPGQGLQFLFEYFSETQRNKGNFPGRFSGRQFSNSRSEMNVSTLELGDSALYLCASSLGLAGGTYEQYFGPGTRLTVT.

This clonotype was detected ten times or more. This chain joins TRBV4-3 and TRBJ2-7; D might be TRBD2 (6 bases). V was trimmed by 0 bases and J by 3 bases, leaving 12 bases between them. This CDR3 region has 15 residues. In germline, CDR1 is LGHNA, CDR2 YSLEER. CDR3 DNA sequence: TGCGCCAGCAGCCAAGATAGCGGCAGTGACTACGAGCAGTACTTC. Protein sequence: CASSQDSGSDYEQYF.

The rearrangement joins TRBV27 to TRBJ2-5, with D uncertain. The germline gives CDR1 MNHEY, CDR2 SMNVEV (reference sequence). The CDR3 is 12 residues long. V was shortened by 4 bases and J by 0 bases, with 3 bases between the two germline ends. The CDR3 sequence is CASSWYQETQYF. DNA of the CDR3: TGTGCCAGCAGTTGGTACCAAGAGACCCAGTACTTC.

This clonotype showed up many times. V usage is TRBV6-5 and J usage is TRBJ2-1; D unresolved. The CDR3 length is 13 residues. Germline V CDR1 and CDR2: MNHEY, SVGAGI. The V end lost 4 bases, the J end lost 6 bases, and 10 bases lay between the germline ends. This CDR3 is CASSFTTANEQFF. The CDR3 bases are TGTGCCAGCAGTTTTACCACCGCCAATGAGCAGTTCTTC.

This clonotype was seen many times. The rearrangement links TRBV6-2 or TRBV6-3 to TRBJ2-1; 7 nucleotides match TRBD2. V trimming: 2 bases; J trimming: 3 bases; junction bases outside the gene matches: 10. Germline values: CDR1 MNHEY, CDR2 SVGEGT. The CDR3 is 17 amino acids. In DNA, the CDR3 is TGTGCCAGCAGTTACCCGGTTGGGGCGGGAGACTACAATGAGCAGTTCTTC. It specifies CASSYPVGAGDYNEQFF.

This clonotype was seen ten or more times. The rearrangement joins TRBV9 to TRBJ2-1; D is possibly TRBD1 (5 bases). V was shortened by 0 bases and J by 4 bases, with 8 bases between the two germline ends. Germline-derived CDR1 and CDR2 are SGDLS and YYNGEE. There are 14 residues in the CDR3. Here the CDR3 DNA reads TGTGCCAGCAGCGTAGGCGACAGTTACAATGAGCAGTTCTTC. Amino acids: CASSVGDSYNEQFF.

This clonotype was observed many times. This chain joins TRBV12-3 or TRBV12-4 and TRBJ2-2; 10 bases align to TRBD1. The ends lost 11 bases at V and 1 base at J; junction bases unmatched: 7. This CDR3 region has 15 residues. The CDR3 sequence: CAGGRDRGNTGELFF. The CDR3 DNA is TGTGCCGGAGGCAGGGACAGGGGGAACACCGGGGAGCTGTTTTTT.

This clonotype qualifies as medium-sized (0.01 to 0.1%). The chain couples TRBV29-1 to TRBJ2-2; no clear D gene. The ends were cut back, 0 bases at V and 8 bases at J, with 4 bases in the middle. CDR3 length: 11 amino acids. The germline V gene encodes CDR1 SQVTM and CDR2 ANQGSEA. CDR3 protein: CSVEEWGELFF. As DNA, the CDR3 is TGCAGCGTTGAAGAATGGGGGGAGCTGTTTTTT.

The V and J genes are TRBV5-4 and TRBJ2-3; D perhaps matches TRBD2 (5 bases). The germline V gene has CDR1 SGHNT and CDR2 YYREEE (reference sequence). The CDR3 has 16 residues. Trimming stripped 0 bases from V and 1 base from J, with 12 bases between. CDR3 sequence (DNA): TGTGCCAGCAGCTTGGTTGCCAGCGGAGGCACAGATACGCAGTATTTT. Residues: CASSLVASGGTDTQYF.

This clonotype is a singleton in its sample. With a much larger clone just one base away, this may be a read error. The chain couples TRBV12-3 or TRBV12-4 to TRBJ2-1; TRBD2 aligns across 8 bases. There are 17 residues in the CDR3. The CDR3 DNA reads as TGTGCCATCAGTTTTGTAGCGGGACCAGCCACCTACAATGAGCAGTTCTTC. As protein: CAISFVAGPATYNEQFF.

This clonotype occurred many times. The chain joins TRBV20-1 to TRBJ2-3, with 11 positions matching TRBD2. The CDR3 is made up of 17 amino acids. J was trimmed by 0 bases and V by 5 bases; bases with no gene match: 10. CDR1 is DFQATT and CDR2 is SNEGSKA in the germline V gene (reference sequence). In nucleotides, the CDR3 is TGCAGTGCTCGCTCCGGGACTAGCGGTCTCAGCACAGATACGCAGTATTTT. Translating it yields CSARSGTSGLSTDTQYF.

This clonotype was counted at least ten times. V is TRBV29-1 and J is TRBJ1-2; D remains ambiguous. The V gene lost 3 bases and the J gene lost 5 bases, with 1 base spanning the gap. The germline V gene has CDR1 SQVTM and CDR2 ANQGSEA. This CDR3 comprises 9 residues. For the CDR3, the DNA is TGCAGCGTTGATTATGGCTACACCTTC. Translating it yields CSVDYGYTF.

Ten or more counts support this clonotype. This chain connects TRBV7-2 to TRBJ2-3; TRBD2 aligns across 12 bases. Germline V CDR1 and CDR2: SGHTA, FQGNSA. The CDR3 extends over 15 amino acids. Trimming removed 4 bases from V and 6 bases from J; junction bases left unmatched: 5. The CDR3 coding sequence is TGTGCCAGCAGCTCCGGGACTAGCGGGCTGGATACGCAGTATTTT. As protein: CASSSGTSGLDTQYF.

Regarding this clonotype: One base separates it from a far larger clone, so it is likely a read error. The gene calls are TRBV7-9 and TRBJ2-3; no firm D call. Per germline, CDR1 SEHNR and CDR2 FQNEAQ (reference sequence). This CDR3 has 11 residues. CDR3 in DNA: TGTGCCACCAGCTTAGAAGATACGCAGTATTTT. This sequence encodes CATSLEDTQYF. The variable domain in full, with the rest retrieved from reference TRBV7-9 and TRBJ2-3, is DTGVSQNPRHKITKRGQNVTFRCDPISEHNRLYWYRQTLGQGPEFLTYFQNEAQLEKSRLLSDRFSAERPKGSFSTLEIQRTEQGDSAMYLCATSLEDTQYFGPGTRLTVL.